A single sample is the source of the 10 T cell receptor beta chains below, sequenced in a study of T cell repertoires in cytomegalovirus infection. TCRdb reprocessed the reads with MiXCR, giving one entry per CDR3 protein. Among some 320,000 distinct CDR3 sequences, about 29% were seen once, and the ten largest hold over 15%. What these receptors recognize is not known. The sequencing used cultured PBMCs, collected from culture after CMV antigen stimulation. Every receptor here comes from a human donor in good health (CMV status not recorded). Some clones in this sample may be carry-over from other donors' samples.

This chain uses TRBV15 with TRBJ2-1, with D maybe TRBD2 (6 bases). This CDR3 has 15 amino acids. V was pared by 0 bases and J by 9 bases, with 15 bases between. From germline, CDR1 is LNHNV and CDR2 YYDKDF (reference sequence). CDR3 protein: CATSRDGRGRSEQFF. The CDR3 bases are TGTGCCACCAGCAGAGACGGCCGGGGGAGGAGTGAGCAGTTCTTC.

The chain has TRBV12-3 or TRBV12-4 and TRBJ1-6; D not resolved. The CDR3 runs 17 residues. V dropped 1 base and J dropped 0 bases, with 10 bases sitting between them. The CDR3 nucleotides are TGTGCCAGCAGTTTAGAAGTGGGAACCTCCTATAATTCACCCCTCCACTTT. This encodes CASSLEVGTSYNSPLHF.

The chain employs TRBV11-2 and TRBJ2-7, with D maybe TRBD1 (5 bases). The germline gives CDR1 SGHAT, CDR2 FQNNGV. Trimming pared 4 bases from V and 7 bases from J, leaving 20 bases between. The CDR3 runs to 15 residues. The chain's CDR3 is CASSSLQGQALEQYF. CDR3 DNA sequence: TGTGCCAGCAGCTCGCTCCAGGGTCAAGCGTTGGAGCAGTACTTC.

This clonotype was counted ten times or more. The V and J genes are TRBV7-6 and TRBJ1-6; perhaps TRBD1 as D (5 bases). CDR3 length: 17 residues. Germline V lookup: CDR1 SGHVS, CDR2 FNYEAQ. Trimming took off 3 bases at V and 5 bases at J, with 17 bases between the two ends. This chain's CDR3 is CASSLTPRGADNSPLHF. In DNA, the CDR3 is TGTGCCAGCAGCTTGACCCCAAGGGGTGCTGATAATTCACCCCTCCACTTT.

The sample holds a few counts of this clonotype. V is TRBV20-1 and J is TRBJ2-2; tentative D call: TRBD2 (5 bases). V was pared by 5 bases and J by 3 bases, with 16 bases between. The CDR3 loop spans 15 amino acids. Germline CDR1 is DFQATT and CDR2 is SNEGSKA (reference sequence). CDR3: CSASDEGGYTGELFF. CDR3 nucleotides: TGCAGTGCTTCTGACGAGGGCGGGTACACCGGGGAGCTGTTTTTT.

This chain uses TRBV11-2 with TRBJ2-2, with a weak D call TRBD1 (5 bases). CDR1 and CDR2 from the germline V gene are SGHAT and FQNNGV. The V gene lost 5 bases and the J gene lost 2 bases, with 9 bases spanning the gap. This CDR3 is 14 amino acids long. As DNA, the CDR3 is TGTGCCAGCAGCCCGACAGTAAACACCGGGGAGCTGTTTTTT. Translated, it gives CASSPTVNTGELFF. Drawing the rest from reference TRBV11-2 and TRBJ2-2, the complete variable domain is EAGVAQSPRYKIIEKRQSVAFWCNPISGHATLYWYQQILGQGPKLLIQFQNNGVVDDSQLPKDRFSAERLKGVDSTLKIQPAKLEDSAVYLCASSPTVNTGELFFGEGSRLTVL.

This rearrangement joins TRBV7-6 to TRBJ1-2; D call uncertain. The CDR3 has 13 amino acids. CDR1 SGHVS and CDR2 FNYEAQ come from the germline V gene. The ends were cut back, 1 base at V and 7 bases at J, with 10 bases in the middle. The CDR3 DNA reads as TGTGCCAGCAGCTTAGGGTTAGAGGGTGGCTACACCTTC. This translates into CASSLGLEGGYTF. Full variable domain (missing parts from reference TRBV7-6 and TRBJ1-2): GAGVSQSPRYKVTKRGQDVALRCDPISGHVSLYWYRQALGQGPEFLTYFNYEAQQDKSGLPNDRFSAERPEGSISTLTIQRTEQRDSAMYRCASSLGLEGGYTFGSGTRLTVV.

This clonotype was found a few times. The gene calls are TRBV7-4 and TRBJ2-7; the D is unclear. Germline V gene data show CDR1 as SGHVT and CDR2 as SQSDAQ. Trimming cost V 10 bases and J 1 base, with 11 bases left between them. The CDR3 length is 12 residues. This CDR3 reads CATDVMSYEQYF. DNA for the CDR3: TGTGCCACCGATGTGATGTCCTACGAGCAGTACTTC.

The chain uses TRBV19 and TRBJ2-4; 11 nucleotides match TRBD2. The length of the CDR3 is 17 residues. In germline, CDR1 is LNHDA, CDR2 SQIVND (reference sequence). The J segment lost 1 base and the V segment lost 5 bases, leaving 7 bases of the junction unmatched. The CDR3 DNA reads as TGTGCCAGTAGTCCCTATAGCGGGGGGGCTGCCAAAAACATTCAGTACTTC. As protein: CASSPYSGGAAKNIQYF.

The V call is TRBV7-3, the J call TRBJ1-6; D is unresolved. CDR1 is SGHTA, CDR2 FQGTGA, per germline. The CDR3 consists of 15 residues. Trimming cost V 5 bases and J 8 bases, with 16 bases left between them. The CDR3: CASSPAGGVDSPLHF. The CDR3 DNA follows: TGTGCCAGCAGCCCGGCAGGCGGGGTGGATTCACCCCTCCACTTT.